The clone carrying this TCR beta chain was counted only a few times. Its specificity is not known. Germline loops: CDR1 SGHRS, CDR2 YFSETQ. The V gene lost 5 bases and the J gene lost 3 bases, with 11 bases spanning the gap. The CDR3 spans 13 residues. These data come from a study of T cells in Graves' hyperthyroidism and ophthalmopathy. Whole-study context: Before any treatment, at initial diagnosis, peripheral blood was collected. Overall study findings and caveats: Most thyroid clonotypes expanded above 0.001 were also detected in blood.

Patients were aged 18 to 65, had disease duration under 2 months, and had newly diagnosed hyperthyroidism. For the diagnoses, clinical symptoms, serum thyroxine and TRAb, thyroid ultrasound and orbital computed tomography were used. The source material, RNA transcripts, was used to amplify TCR beta CDR3 regions. The TCR CDR3 first-round RT-PCR relied on the HTBI primer set. A single record per CDR3 protein comes from TCRdb applying MiXCR to the multiplex PCR reads. The sample lists a few hundred thousand distinct CDR3 sequences; 11% to 15% were seen once. This sequence originates from a woman aged 25 to 39 with Graves' hyperthyroidism that later progressed to Graves' ophthalmopathy. Sequencing was performed on blood. This rearrangement joins TRBV5-1 to TRBJ1-1; D uncertain. In nucleotides, the CDR3 is TGCGCCAGCAGATGGTCAGGAGACACTGAAGCTTTCTTT. Translation: CASRWSGDTEAFF.